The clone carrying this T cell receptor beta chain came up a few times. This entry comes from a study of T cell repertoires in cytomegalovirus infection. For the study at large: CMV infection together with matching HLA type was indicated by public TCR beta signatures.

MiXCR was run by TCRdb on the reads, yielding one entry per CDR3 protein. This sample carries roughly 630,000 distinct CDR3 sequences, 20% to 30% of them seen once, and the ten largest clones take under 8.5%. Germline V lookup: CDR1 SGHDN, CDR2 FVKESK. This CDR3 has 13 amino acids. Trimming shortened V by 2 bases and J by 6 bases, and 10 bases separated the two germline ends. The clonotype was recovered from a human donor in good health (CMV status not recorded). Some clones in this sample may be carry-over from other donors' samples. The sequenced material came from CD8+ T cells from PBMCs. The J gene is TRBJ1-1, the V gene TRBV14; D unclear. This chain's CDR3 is CASSQSSLSEAFF. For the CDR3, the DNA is TGTGCCAGCAGCCAAAGTTCGCTCTCTGAAGCTTTCTTT. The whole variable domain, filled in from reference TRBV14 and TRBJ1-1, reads EAGVTQFPSHSVIEKGQTVTLRCDPISGHDNLYWYRRVMGKEIKFLLHFVKESKQDESGMPNNRFLAERTGGTYSTLKVQPAELEDSGVYFCASSQSSLSEAFFGQGTRLTVV.